This T cell receptor beta chain originates from a study of molecular identifiers for immune sequencing clone quantification. Trimming removed 4 bases at V and 10 bases at J, with 13 bases between. The CDR3 has 12 amino acids. Germline V gene sequence: CDR1 SEHNR, CDR2 FQNEAQ (reference sequence). TCRdb passed the PCR reads through MiXCR, listing each CDR3 protein once. The sample lists under 600,000 distinct CDR3 sequences, around a fifth occurring once. The V call is TRBV7-9, the J call TRBJ1-1; D is undetermined. The TCR sequence derives from a human donor in good health. Some libraries in this study had Jurkat cell RNA spiked in. Sequencing was carried out using naive CD8+ T cells from blood, with Jurkat cell RNA spiked in. Specified subset: FACS-sorted CD8+CD4-CCR7+CD45RA+ naive T cells. This CDR3 is CASSSDPRGAFF. The CDR3 DNA is TGTGCCAGCAGCTCGGACCCTCGCGGAGCTTTCTTT.